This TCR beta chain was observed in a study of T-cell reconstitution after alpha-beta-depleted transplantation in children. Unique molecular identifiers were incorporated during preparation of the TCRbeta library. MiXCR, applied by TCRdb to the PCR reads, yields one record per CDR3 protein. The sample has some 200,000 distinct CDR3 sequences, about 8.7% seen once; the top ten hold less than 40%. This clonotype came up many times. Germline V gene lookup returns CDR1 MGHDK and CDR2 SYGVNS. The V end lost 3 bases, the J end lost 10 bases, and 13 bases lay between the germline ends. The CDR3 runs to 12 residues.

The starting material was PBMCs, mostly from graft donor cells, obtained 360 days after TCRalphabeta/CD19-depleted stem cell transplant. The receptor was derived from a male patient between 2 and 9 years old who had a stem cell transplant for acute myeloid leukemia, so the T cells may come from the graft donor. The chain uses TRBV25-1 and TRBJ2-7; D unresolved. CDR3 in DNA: TGTGCCAGCAGTGAGGGCTTAAGCACCCAGTACTTC. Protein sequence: CASSEGLSTQYF.